A selection of T cell receptor beta chains follows, all from one sample in a study of blood T cell repertoires in COVID-19. Here immunoSEQ multiplex PCR was the method, and the copy in TCRdb shows in-frame clones only, minus some. The sample has more than 200,000 clones, about 88% seen once. Specimen: peripheral blood. The receptors shown here come from a man between 65 and 85 years old with acute or convalescent COVID-19. The CDR3 runs from the conserved cysteine through the conserved F or W. Each record gives: clone size, J gene, V gene, D gene, CDR3 DNA, CDR3 protein. A D gene is named only where the DNA matches it firmly. Size values are once, few and many counts, or a class for expanded clones, and some rows have none.

-	TRBJ1-2	TRBV6-5	-	TGTGCCAGCAGTCCGCAGGGGAACTATGGCTACACCTTC	CASSPQGNYGYTF
-	TRBJ2-2	TRBV19	TRBD2	TGTGCCAGTAGTGCCGGACTAGCGGCCTCTCACACCGGGGAGCTGTTTTTT	CASSAGLAASHTGELFF
-	TRBJ1-6	TRBV5-4	-	TGTGCCAGCAAACTCGACAGCGCGAGAACTAATTCACCCCTCCACTTT	CASKLDSARTNSPLHF
-	TRBJ1-2	TRBV9	TRBD1	TGTGCCAGCAGCGCCATTGGACAGGGTCCTAACTATGGCTACACCTTC	CASSAIGQGPNYGYTF
-	TRBJ1-1	TRBV19	-	TGTGCCAGTGGGACACTCTGGGACACTGAAGCTTTCTTT	CASGTLWDTEAFF
-	TRBJ2-7	TRBV5-1	-	TGCGCCAGCAGCTTGGGTGGGAGCTCCTACGAGCAGTACTTC	CASSLGGSSYEQYF
-	TRBJ2-3	TRBV15	TRBD2	TGTGCCACCAGCAGAGAGGGAGCGGGAGTGTCGGATACGCAGTATTTT	CATSREGAGVSDTQYF
-	TRBJ2-3	TRBV30	-	TGTGCCTGGAGTGTCTCGGGAGTGGGCACAGATACGCAGTATTTT	CAWSVSGVGTDTQYF
-	TRBJ2-5	TRBV11-3	TRBD2	TGTGCCAGCAGCTTAGACGGACTAGCGGGATCGCTCCAGTACTTC	CASSLDGLAGSLQYF
-	TRBJ2-7	TRBV7-2	TRBD1	TGTGCCAGCAGCCCGGACAGGGGTATCTACGAGCAGTACTTC	CASSPDRGIYEQYF
-	TRBJ2-2	TRBV2	TRBD1	TGTGCCAGCAGTGACGCACAGGGGAACGGGGAGCTGTTTTTT	CASSDAQGNGELFF
-	TRBJ2-3	TRBV20-1	-	TGCAGTGCTAGACTTACAGATACGCAGTATTTT	CSARLTDTQYF
once	TRBJ1-5	TRBV20-1	-	TGCAGTGCTAGTGAAACCACGGGACACCCCTCTGTAATGCCCCAGCATTTT	CSASETTGHPSVMPQHF
-	TRBJ2-2	TRBV3-1/TRBV3-2	TRBD1	TGTGCCAGCAGCCGAGCCGGGACAGACACCGGGGAGCTGTTTTTT	CASSRAGTDTGELFF
-	TRBJ2-7	TRBV19	-	TGTGCCAGTAGTATATTCGGGGGCGAGCAGTACTTC	CASSIFGGEQYF
-	TRBJ2-2	TRBV18	-	TGTGCCAGCTCACCAAGGGGGAACACCGGGGAGCTGTTTTTT	CASSPRGNTGELFF
-	TRBJ2-1	TRBV9	TRBD2	TGTGCCAGCAGCCCTCGACTAGCTGCTAATGAGCAGTTCTTC	CASSPRLAANEQFF
-	TRBJ1-1	TRBV3-1/TRBV3-2	-	TGTGCCAGCAGCCAAATATCCGGGATCAACACTGAAGCTTTCTTT	CASSQISGINTEAFF
-	TRBJ1-2	TRBV2	-	TGTGCCAGCAGTGAGATGGGGGGTACCTATGGCTACACCTTC	CASSEMGGTYGYTF
-	TRBJ1-2	TRBV7-2	-	TGTGCCAGCAGCTTGCGCGACGGGGGTGGCTACACCTTC	CASSLRDGGGYTF
-	TRBJ2-3	TRBV30	TRBD2	TGTGCCTGGAGCGGGTTAGCGGGAGCGCCTAGAGATACGCAGTATTTT	CAWSGLAGAPRDTQYF
-	TRBJ2-3	TRBV7-9	TRBD1	TGTGCCAGCAGCCCCCGGACAGGGGGCCCAACAGATACGCAGTATTTT	CASSPRTGGPTDTQYF
-	TRBJ1-5	TRBV19	TRBD1	TGTGCCAGTAGTATATCGGGACAGGGGGCAGCTCAGCCCCAGCATTTT	CASSISGQGAAQPQHF
-	TRBJ1-5	TRBV2	TRBD1	TGTGCCAGCAAGGGGGACAGGGTTCAGCCCCAGCATTTT	CASKGDRVQPQHF
-	TRBJ2-1	TRBV6-2/TRBV6-3	TRBD2	TGTGCCAGCAGCCCTCTAGCGGGAGGATTAAACAATGAGCAGTTCTTC	CASSPLAGGLNNEQFF
-	TRBJ2-5	TRBV27	-	TGTGCCAGCAGTTTATCCCCTAGCGCAATTCAAGAGACCCAGTACTTC	CASSLSPSAIQETQYF
-	TRBJ1-1	TRBV19	-	TGTGCCAGTAGTCATGCAGGGAGGGCGAACACTGAAGCTTTCTTT	CASSHAGRANTEAFF
-	TRBJ1-5	TRBV28	-	TGTGCCAGCAGTTTATCAGGGAACAATCAGCCCCAGCATTTT	CASSLSGNNQPQHF
-	TRBJ1-5	TRBV7-2	TRBD1	TGTGCCAGCAGCTTAGGGGGACAGGGTAATCAGCCCCAGCATTTT	CASSLGGQGNQPQHF
-	TRBJ2-7	TRBV7-6	TRBD1	TGTGCCAGCAGCTTAAGGCCAGGGGGCTCCTACGAGCAGTACTTC	CASSLRPGGSYEQYF
-	TRBJ2-7	TRBV3-1/TRBV3-2	-	TGTGCCAGCAGCCAAAGCGGGACAAGGGCCTCCTACGAGCAGTACTTC	CASSQSGTRASYEQYF
few	TRBJ1-4	TRBV6-1	TRBD1	TGTGCCAGCAGTGACCAGGGGGTGGCTAATGAAAAACTGTTTTTT	CASSDQGVANEKLFF
-	TRBJ2-4	TRBV6-5	-	TGTGCCAGCAGCCGACTGAATCTAGCCAAAAACATTCAGTACTTC	CASSRLNLAKNIQYF
-	TRBJ2-2	TRBV2	TRBD1	TGTGCCAGCATCCTGGACAGGGAAGGAACCGGGGAGCTGTTTTTT	CASILDREGTGELFF
-	TRBJ2-7	TRBV14	-	TGTGCCAGCAGCCAAGTAGCAGGGATTGGCCCCTACGAGCAGTACTTC	CASSQVAGIGPYEQYF
-	TRBJ2-1	TRBV19	-	TGTGCCACCCGAAGAGACCACAGCTCCTACAATGAGCAGTTCTTC	CATRRDHSSYNEQFF
few	TRBJ2-3	TRBV10-3	TRBD1	TGTGCCATCAAGGGGGCTTTTAGCACAGATACGCAGTATTTT	CAIKGAFSTDTQYF
-	TRBJ2-1	TRBV7-9	TRBD2	TGTGCCAGCAGCACCTTGACTAGCAGCAATGAGCAGTTCTTC	CASSTLTSSNEQFF
-	TRBJ1-1	TRBV28	-	TGTGCCAGCAGCCTAGGGGGGGGTATTACTGAAGCTTTCTTT	CASSLGGGITEAFF
-	TRBJ2-7	TRBV5-1	TRBD2	TGCGCCAGCAGCCCGGGACTAGCGGGAGGGGAGGAGCAGTACTTC	CASSPGLAGGEEQYF
-	TRBJ2-3	TRBV18	TRBD2	TGTGCCAGCTCACCATTTGGTAGTAGCGGGCGAACAGATACGCAGTATTTT	CASSPFGSSGRTDTQYF
few	TRBJ2-1	TRBV4-1	TRBD2	TGCGCCAGCAGCCAAGATTTGAGGAGGACTAGCGGGATACGGAATGAGCAGTTCTTC	CASSQDLRRTSGIRNEQFF
-	TRBJ2-1	TRBV3-1/TRBV3-2	TRBD2	TGTGCCAGCAGCTTCTGGAGCGGGAGTAGCCATGAGCAGTTCTTC	CASSFWSGSSHEQFF
-	TRBJ2-5	TRBV29-1	TRBD1	TGCAGCGTTGATGTAGCAGGGGGAGAGACCCAGTACTTC	CSVDVAGGETQYF
-	TRBJ2-3	TRBV5-4	-	TGTGCCAGCAGCGGGAGGAGAACAGATACGCAGTATTTT	CASSGRRTDTQYF
-	TRBJ1-1	TRBV6-1	-	TGTGCCAGCAGTGAAGCCTGGACAGTTGAAGCTTTCTTT	CASSEAWTVEAFF
-	TRBJ2-1	TRBV6-5	TRBD2	TGTGCCAGCAGAAAGGGACTAGCTGATTACAATGAGCAGTTCTTC	CASRKGLADYNEQFF
-	TRBJ1-5	TRBV4-3	TRBD1	TGCGCCAGCAGCCAAGACTGGACAGGGGAAGGGGATAGAGCGTATCAGCCCCAGCATTTT	CASSQDWTGEGDRAYQPQHF
-	TRBJ2-1	TRBV6-5	-	TGTGCCAGCAGTTACACACAGGGCTTTGAGCAGTTCTTC	CASSYTQGFEQFF
-	TRBJ2-2	TRBV14	TRBD1	TGTGCCAGCAGCCCCGGACAGGGGTACACCGGGGAGCTGTTTTTT	CASSPGQGYTGELFF
-	TRBJ2-1	TRBV27	TRBD1	TGTGCCAGCAGAGGACAGGGGATGAATGAGCAGTTCTTC	CASRGQGMNEQFF
-	TRBJ2-7	TRBV5-1	TRBD2	TGCGCCAGCAGCTTGGGCAGCGGGAGGACGGACGAGCAGTACTTC	CASSLGSGRTDEQYF
once	TRBJ2-3	TRBV11-2	-	TGTGCCAGCAGCTTTTCGGCAGGGGGACTTCGGACAGATACGCAGTATTTT	CASSFSAGGLRTDTQYF
-	TRBJ2-7	TRBV7-9	TRBD1	TGTGCCAGCAGTCCCGGGACAGGGGGCTTGCATTCCTACGAGCAGTACTTC	CASSPGTGGLHSYEQYF
-	TRBJ2-2	TRBV3-1/TRBV3-2	TRBD2	TGTGCCAGCAGCTTCTATAGCGGGAGTAGTTACACCGGGGAGCTGTTTTTT	CASSFYSGSSYTGELFF
once	TRBJ2-6	TRBV12-3/TRBV12-4	-	TGTGCCACCCGGGTTGGGGCCAACGTCCTGACTTTC	CATRVGANVLTF
-	TRBJ2-7	TRBV28	TRBD2	TGTGCCAGCAGTCCCCAGGGACTAGCGGGAGTCGAGCAGTACTTC	CASSPQGLAGVEQYF
-	TRBJ2-3	TRBV20-1	TRBD1	TGCAGTGCTAGTTACAGGGACAGGGCAGATACGCAGTATTTT	CSASYRDRADTQYF
-	TRBJ1-2	TRBV5-1	-	TGCGCCAGCAGAGTTTCTACAGGGCCCAGTGATGGCTACACCTTC	CASRVSTGPSDGYTF
-	TRBJ2-1	TRBV28	TRBD2	TGTGCCAGCAGGGCCGGGACTAGCGGCTCCTACAATGAGCAGTTCTTC	CASRAGTSGSYNEQFF